The following is a T cell receptor beta chain sequence with its context. Germline and junction disagree at one end, which may indicate a read error. The data originate from a study of Ad26.COV2.S vaccination and SARS-CoV-2 variants. The treatment was: approximately 18 received Ad26.COV2.S at low or high dose, single or two shots; roughly five received placebo; per-sample allocation not given. Repertoires come from day 63 after the first vaccine or placebo injection. TCRdb keeps only in-frame clones here, not all; method: immunoSEQ multiplex PCR. This sample has hundreds of thousands of clones; approximately 90% occur once, and the top ten carry 6.4%. Here the sequenced sample was peripheral blood, taken in a trial of Ad26.COV2.S vaccine versus placebo. This clonotype was obtained from a person between 18 and 65 years old who received the Ad26.COV2.S COVID-19 vaccine or a placebo.

The CDR3 DNA reads as TGTGCCAGCAGCTTAGGAGAGGACACGGAATTC. Its protein product is CASSLGEDTEF. The gene calls are TRBV7-3 and TRBJ1-2; D perhaps matches TRBD1 (5 bases). The germline V gene encodes CDR1 SGHTA and CDR2 FQGTGA. CDR3 length equals 11 residues. The whole variable domain, filled in from reference TRBV7-3 and TRBJ1-2, reads GAGVSQTPSNKVTEKGKYVELRCDPISGHTALYWYRQSLGQGPEFLIYFQGTGAADDSGLPNDRFFAVRPEGSVSTLKIQRTERGDSAVYLCASSLGEDTEFGSGTRLTVV.